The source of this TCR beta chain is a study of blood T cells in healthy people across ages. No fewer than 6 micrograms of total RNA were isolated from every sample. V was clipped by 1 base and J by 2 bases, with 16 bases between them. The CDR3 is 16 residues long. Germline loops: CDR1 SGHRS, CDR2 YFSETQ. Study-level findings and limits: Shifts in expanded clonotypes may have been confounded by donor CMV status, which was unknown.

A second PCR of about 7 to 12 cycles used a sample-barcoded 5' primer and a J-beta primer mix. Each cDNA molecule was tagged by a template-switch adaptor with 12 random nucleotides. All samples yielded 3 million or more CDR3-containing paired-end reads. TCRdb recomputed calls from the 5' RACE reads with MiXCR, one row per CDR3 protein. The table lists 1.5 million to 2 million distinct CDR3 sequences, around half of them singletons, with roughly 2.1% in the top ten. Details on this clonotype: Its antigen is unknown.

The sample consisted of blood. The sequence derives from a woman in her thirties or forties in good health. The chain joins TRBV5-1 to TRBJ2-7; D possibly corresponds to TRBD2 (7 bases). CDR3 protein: CASSLIGGGAPYEQYF. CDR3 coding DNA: TGCGCCAGCAGCTTGATCGGCGGGGGCGCTCCCTACGAGCAGTACTTC.